Listed below are T cell receptor beta chains from one sample, sequenced in a study of blood T cell repertoires in COVID-19. Assay: immunoSEQ multiplex PCR; the TCRdb copy retains only in-frame clones and omits some. The sample comprises 200,000 to 250,000 clones, just under 90% of which are singletons, and 2% to 3% rests with the top ten. Sample: peripheral blood. These receptors came from a man under 40 with COVID-19, enrolled during active disease. Each CDR3 is given with its conserved first and last residue. Fields, in order: clone size, J gene, CDR3 length, D gene, V gene, CDR3 protein, CDR3 DNA. The D gene is left open where the match is weak. Clone size is shown for a subset of rows, as once, few, many or a class of expanded clone.

NA TRBJ1-3 15 TRBD1 TRBV3-1/TRBV3-2 CASSLQGAQGNTIYF TGTGCCAGCAGCTTACAGGGGGCGCAAGGAAACACCATATATTTT
few TRBJ1-1 15 TRBD1 TRBV9 CASSVESRGYTEAFF TGTGCCAGCAGCGTAGAGAGCAGGGGGTACACTGAAGCTTTCTTT
NA TRBJ1-6 14 TRBD1 TRBV5-6 CASSAGQINSPLHF TGTGCCAGCAGCGCGGGACAGATTAATTCACCCCTCCACTTT
NA TRBJ2-7 11 NA TRBV2 CASSPGHEQYF TGTGCCAGCAGTCCGGGTCACGAGCAGTACTTC
NA TRBJ1-1 16 NA TRBV25-1 CASSPRAGPESTEAFF TGTGCCAGCAGTCCTAGAGCGGGCCCGGAGAGCACTGAAGCTTTCTTT
NA TRBJ2-7 16 TRBD1 TRBV9 CASSPPPGQGAGEQYF TGTGCCAGCAGCCCTCCCCCGGGACAGGGGGCGGGTGAGCAGTACTTC
NA TRBJ2-3 20 TRBD2 TRBV15 CATSRQLGLAGEGLTDTQYF TGTGCCACCAGCAGACAACTCGGACTAGCGGGAGAAGGGCTCACAGATACGCAGTATTTT
NA TRBJ2-7 12 NA TRBV12-3/TRBV12-4 CAIGGGSYEQYF TGTGCCATCGGGGGTGGCTCCTACGAGCAGTACTTC
NA TRBJ1-1 13 TRBD1 TRBV7-9 CASPGTGDTEAFF TGTGCCAGTCCCGGGACAGGGGACACTGAAGCTTTCTTT
NA TRBJ1-2 14 NA TRBV5-6 CASSEEGRFVRYTF TGTGCCAGCAGCGAAGAGGGCAGGTTTGTTCGGTACACCTTC
NA TRBJ2-3 18 TRBD2 TRBV19 CASSKTHQGGGRGDTQYF TGTGCCAGTAGTAAGACCCACCAGGGCGGCGGGAGGGGAGATACGCAGTATTTT
NA TRBJ2-7 15 TRBD1 TRBV18 CASSPGTGGVGEQYF TGTGCCAGCTCACCCGGGACAGGGGGCGTGGGGGAGCAGTACTTC
NA TRBJ1-2 14 NA TRBV5-1 CASNPLPDSYGYTF TGCGCCAGCAACCCTCTTCCCGACAGTTATGGCTACACCTTC
NA TRBJ2-3 13 NA TRBV15 CATSRDSRDTQYF TGTGCCACCAGCAGAGATTCCAGGGATACGCAGTATTTT
NA TRBJ1-2 16 TRBD1 TRBV6-5 CASSYSRPTGGYGYTF TGTGCCAGCAGTTACTCTCGCCCGACAGGGGGCTATGGCTACACCTTC
NA TRBJ2-3 15 NA TRBV7-3 CASSAAGSGTDTQYF TGTGCCAGCAGCGCGGCCGGGAGTGGCACAGATACGCAGTATTTT
NA TRBJ1-1 15 NA TRBV3-1/TRBV3-2 CASSQAWGGNTEAFF TGTGCCAGCAGCCAAGCCTGGGGGGGGAACACTGAAGCTTTCTTT
NA TRBJ1-1 17 NA TRBV7-9 CASSPPGNIRKNTEAFF TGTGCCAGCAGCCCTCCGGGGAATATAAGAAAGAACACTGAAGCTTTCTTT
NA TRBJ2-2 14 NA TRBV18 CASSPRSGTGELFF TGTGCCAGCTCACCACGATCAGGGACCGGGGAGCTGTTTTTT
NA TRBJ1-1 15 NA TRBV15 CATSRDKAWNTEAFF TGTGCCACCAGCAGAGATAAAGCTTGGAACACTGAAGCTTTCTTT
NA TRBJ1-2 12 NA TRBV12-3/TRBV12-4 CASSHPGYGYTF TGTGCCAGCAGTCACCCCGGCTATGGCTACACCTTC
NA TRBJ1-1 14 TRBD1 TRBV2 CASSRDRGLTEAFF TGTGCCAGCAGCCGGGACAGGGGATTGACTGAAGCTTTCTTT
once TRBJ2-7 11 NA TRBV28 CASSLRYEQYF TGTGCCAGCAGTCTGCGATACGAGCAGTACTTC
NA TRBJ1-2 16 NA TRBV6-2/TRBV6-3 CASSYEGVKVDYGYTF TGTGCCAGCAGTTACGAAGGGGTAAAAGTCGACTATGGCTACACCTTC
once TRBJ1-4 15 NA TRBV28 CASSTRTGPHEKLFF TGTGCCAGCAGCACAAGAACAGGTCCCCATGAAAAACTGTTTTTT
once TRBJ2-7 15 TRBD1 TRBV14 CASSLSGTGAYEQYF TGTGCCAGCAGCCTAAGTGGGACAGGAGCCTACGAGCAGTACTTC
NA TRBJ2-7 15 TRBD1 TRBV4-2 CASSQEQGDSYEQYF TGTGCCAGCAGCCAAGAACAGGGGGATTCCTACGAGCAGTACTTC
NA TRBJ2-2 18 TRBD2 TRBV24-1 CATSDSASGGAYTGELFF TGTGCCACCAGTGATTCGGCCAGCGGGGGGGCCTACACCGGGGAGCTGTTTTTT
NA TRBJ2-1 16 NA TRBV28 CASSLPQESSYNEQFF TGTGCCAGCAGTTTACCACAGGAGAGCTCCTACAATGAGCAGTTCTTC
NA TRBJ1-4 15 NA TRBV9 CASSPPPWRDEKLFF TGTGCCAGCAGCCCCCCCCCTTGGCGGGATGAAAAACTGTTTTTT
NA TRBJ1-5 17 TRBD1 TRBV7-2 CASSPGTGGVKAQPQHF TGTGCCAGCAGCCCCGGGACAGGGGGGGTGAAGGCCCAGCCCCAGCATTTT
NA TRBJ2-7 17 NA TRBV4-3 CASSQELGGNHPYEQYF TGCGCCAGCAGCCAAGAATTGGGCGGGAACCACCCCTACGAGCAGTACTTC
once TRBJ2-4 13 NA TRBV5-8 CASSRGSKNIQYF TGTGCCAGCAGTCGGGGATCCAAAAACATTCAGTACTTC
NA TRBJ2-7 14 NA TRBV6-1 CASSEPDSNYEQYF TGTGCCAGCAGTGAACCGGACAGCAACTACGAGCAGTACTTC
NA TRBJ2-7 16 TRBD1 TRBV6-1 CASSELQDRRSYEQYF TGTGCCAGCAGTGAATTACAGGACAGGCGGTCCTACGAGCAGTACTTC
NA TRBJ1-1 12 TRBD1 TRBV30 CAGTGGGTEAFF TGTGCCGGTACAGGGGGCGGAACTGAAGCTTTCTTT
NA TRBJ1-5 16 TRBD1 TRBV10-3 CATKGDRPFSNQPQHF TGTGCCACCAAAGGGGACAGACCTTTTAGCAATCAGCCCCAGCATTTT
NA TRBJ2-7 13 NA TRBV19 CASSPDSSYEQYF TGTGCCAGTTCCCCGGACAGCTCCTACGAGCAGTACTTC
NA TRBJ2-7 14 TRBD2 TRBV7-9 CATTGGISYYEQYF TGTGCCACAACCGGGGGGATCTCCTACTACGAGCAGTACTTC